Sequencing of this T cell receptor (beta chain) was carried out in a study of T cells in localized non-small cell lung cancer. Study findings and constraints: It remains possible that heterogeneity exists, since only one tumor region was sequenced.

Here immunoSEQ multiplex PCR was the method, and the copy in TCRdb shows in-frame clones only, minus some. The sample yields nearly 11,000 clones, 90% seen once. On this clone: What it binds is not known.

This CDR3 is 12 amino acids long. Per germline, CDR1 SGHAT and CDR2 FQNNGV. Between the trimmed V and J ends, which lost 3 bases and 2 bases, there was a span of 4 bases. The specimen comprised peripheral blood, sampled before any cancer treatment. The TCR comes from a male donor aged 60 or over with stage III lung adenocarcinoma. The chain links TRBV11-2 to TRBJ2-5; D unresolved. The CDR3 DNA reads TGTGCCAGCAGCTTGGGACAAGAGACCCAGTACTTC. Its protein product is CASSLGQETQYF.